This record covers a single T cell receptor (beta chain). Its antigen is unknown. Qualities for individual bases were not recorded, and no much larger clone is one base off. Other DNA sequences within the sample encode an identical CDR3. This sample was taken from a study of shared clonotypes between healthy human individuals (TCRdb year 2020). Background for the entire study: Two women and three men aged 18 to 49 years were included in the cohort. For each donor, CD4 naive and CD4 memory were each given three plates, CD8 naive was given two plates, and CD8 memory was given one plate. The study deeply sequenced blood TCR repertoires of roughly five healthy adults to estimate repertoire size and the extent of clonotype sharing between individuals. To increase sequencing depth and limit assay-specific biases, different laboratories used diverse techniques to prepare libraries and sequence TCR repertoires. Leukapheresis yielded between about 0.94 and 9.5 billion PBMCs per donor. Overall study outcomes, separate from this receptor: Sampling was limited to blood, and TCR repertoires in tissue likely differ from TCR repertoires in blood. Pairwise subsampling indicated that sequencing depth was expected to affect the degree of clonotype sharing among donors. Because the study included only a small number of donors, the genetic and exposure-history diversity represented was limited. Naive subsets generally had larger estimated clonotype richness than memory subsets did. Rarefaction of sorted-subset datasets indicated incomplete sequencing despite the large sequencing depth. Compared with non-shared clonotypes, the clonotypes found in all four sorted-subset donors had higher generation probabilities. Across a handful of donors, approximately 5% of naive CD4, approximately 3.5% of naive CD8, around 2.1% of memory CD4, and approximately 0.4% of memory CD8 clonotypes were shared.

Inclusive of the bounding cysteine and phenylalanine, the CDR3 is 12 residues long. Only the CDR3 DNA stays, 36 bases, in frame from base 1. CDR1 and CDR2 (LNHDA, SQIVND) derive from the germline V gene (reference sequence). V is shortened by 5 bases, J by 2 bases, and the region joining them spans 7 bases. CD8 naive samples were CD45RO-negative cells positively selected for CCR7, giving a CD45RA+CCR7+ population that excluded TemRA cells. The donors were healthy, HIV-negative adults who had no recently reported acute infections or vaccinations. All donors were Caucasian adults living in Nashville, Tennessee, USA. After blood collection by leukapheresis, PBMCs were isolated using Ficoll-Histopaque density gradient centrifugation and then cryopreserved in the vapor phase of liquid nitrogen. Purity and quantity of every magnetically sorted T cell population were checked by analytical flow cytometry. Each sorted fraction had its genomic DNA isolated and then quantified by UV absorbance on a Nanodrop 2000c.

Using the deep immunoSEQ assay, TCR CDR3 regions were amplified from genomic DNA by multiplex PCR. Extracted genomic DNA from each cell subset was spread evenly across all wells of several immunoSEQ 96-well plates, with each plate serving as a replicate. Each replicate PCR for sorted subsets received 150 to 250 ng genomic DNA, equal to around 32,000 T cell genomes. Purified libraries were quantified with a Qubit 3.0 fluorometer, sized on a Bioanalyzer 2100, and re-quantified with the KAPA Library Quantification kit. Every immunoSEQ 96-well plate was sequenced on a separate single-read 150-cycle Illumina NextSeq 550 flow cell. The authors' analysis ran thus. Because the immunoSEQ output held only junctional sequences and lacked quality scores, the filtering could not match the filtering applied to full-length reads. To assign V/J genes and CDR3, sequences were annotated using PyIR, a Python wrapper for IgBLAST v1.9, with IMGT germline references. Reads were filtered out if the reads had weak V/J assignments (E-value above 1e-6), no CDR3, stop codons, out-of-frame junctions, or ambiguous translated residues. V3J clonotypes were defined as sequences sharing an identical inferred V gene, J gene, and CDR3 amino acid sequence. Percentage overlap between repertoires was calculated by dividing the number of shared unique clonotypes by the size of the smaller repertoire. RTK rarefaction, the Chao1 estimator, and Recon v2.1 estimates of unobserved clonotypes were used to assess repertoire richness. Generation probabilities for all TCRbeta clonotypes obtained by the gDNA method from a handful of donors were computed using OLGA. The clones in this table, taken by TCRdb from immuneACCESS, are in-frame only. Not every clone is retained; where verified, under half of the shortfall comes from an unresolved V gene, and the cause of the rest is unknown. V and J calls and clone size follow that table, whereas D and trimming were derived from the DNA. Across this sample there are around 700,000 clones, with 92% seen only once. Of the sample, 24% falls within the top ten clones.

The chain uses TRBV19 and TRBJ2-7, with no reliable assignment of the D segment. This TCR derives from a man younger than 40 in good health. Sequencing used naive CD8+ T cells sorted from blood. The cell subset or site label, as the study defines it: CD45RA+CCR7+. DNA sequence: TGTGCCAGTAGTCCGGGCCCCTACGAGCAGTACTTC. Translated, this is CASSPGPYEQYF.